These T cell receptor beta chains were read from a single sample in a study of cytomegalovirus exposure and HLA in healthy donors. Clones were read by immunoSEQ multiplex PCR, and TCRdb kept only the in-frame ones, dropping some. Of about 130,000 clones listed, 74% are singletons. The sequenced material came from PBMCs. The receptors shown here come from a woman aged 45-65 years in good health and CMV-seropositive. CDR3s include the opening cysteine and the closing phenylalanine or tryptophan. Fields, in order: clone size, CDR3 length, J gene, D gene, V gene, CDR3 protein, CDR3 DNA. The D gene is left open where the match is weak. Size values are once, few and many counts, or a class for expanded clones, and some rows have none.

.	15	TRBJ1-1	TRBD1	TRBV9	CASSVGGTGFTEAFF	TGTGCCAGCAGCGTAGGTGGGACAGGGTTCACTGAAGCTTTCTTT
.	12	TRBJ2-7	.	TRBV2	CASSGGLFEQYF	TGTGCCAGCAGTGGAGGACTTTTCGAGCAGTACTTC
few	14	TRBJ1-2	.	TRBV7-6	CASSPGQNSVGYTF	TGTGCCAGCAGCCCCGGACAGAATAGTGTCGGCTACACCTTC
.	14	TRBJ1-4	TRBD1	TRBV5-1	CASSLGQGNEKLFF	TGCGCCAGCAGCTTGGGACAGGGTAATGAAAAACTGTTTTTT
.	13	TRBJ2-1	.	TRBV27	CAGEDLPYNEQFF	TGTGCCGGAGAGGATCTGCCCTACAATGAGCAGTTCTTC
few	13	TRBJ2-5	TRBD1	TRBV6-4	CASSRDRGETQYF	TGTGCCAGCAGCCGTGACAGGGGCGAGACCCAGTACTTC
.	16	TRBJ2-5	.	TRBV28	CASLSEEAGAQETQYF	TGTGCCAGCCTATCCGAGGAGGCGGGGGCCCAAGAGACCCAGTACTTC
few	15	TRBJ2-7	TRBD2	TRBV4-3	CASSQEGGSSYEQYF	TGCGCCAGCAGCCAAGAGGGGGGGAGCTCCTACGAGCAGTACTTC
.	13	TRBJ1-4	.	TRBV28	CASSPLANEKLFF	TGTGCCAGCAGTCCCCTAGCTAATGAAAAACTGTTTTTT
.	18	TRBJ1-4	TRBD1	TRBV9	CASSYRDSRFSVNEKLFF	TGTGCCAGCAGCTACCGGGACAGCCGATTTAGCGTTAATGAAAAACTGTTTTTT
few	15	TRBJ2-7	.	TRBV2	CASSFYAGAVYEQYF	TGTGCCAGCAGTTTTTACGCAGGCGCCGTGTACGAGCAGTACTTC
few	12	TRBJ1-1	.	TRBV6-1	CASKPEYTEAFF	TGTGCCAGCAAGCCGGAGTACACTGAAGCTTTCTTT
.	14	TRBJ1-5	.	TRBV25-1	CASSDPAGMQPQHF	TGTGCCAGCAGTGATCCGGCAGGGATGCAGCCCCAGCATTTT
few	11	TRBJ2-5	.	TRBV28	CASSSFETQYF	TGTGCCAGCAGTTCGTTTGAGACCCAGTACTTC
.	15	TRBJ2-2	TRBD1	TRBV28	CASRSGGLNTGELFF	TGTGCCAGCAGGTCAGGGGGATTAAACACCGGGGAGCTGTTTTTT
.	14	TRBJ1-1	TRBD1	TRBV7-3	CASSLNQGGTEAFF	TGTGCCAGCAGCTTAAACCAGGGGGGCACTGAAGCTTTCTTT